Below, 21 T cell receptor beta chains from the same sample are listed, as sequenced in a study of blood T cell repertoires in COVID-19. Produced via immunoSEQ multiplex PCR; TCRdb's table is partial and in-frame only. Of roughly 58,000 clones listed, about 81% were seen once; the top ten hold roughly 30%. What was sequenced was peripheral blood. The source is a man between 60 and 75 years old with COVID-19, enrolled during active disease.

A few counts support this clone. The V call is TRBV5-4, the J call TRBJ2-3, with TRBD1 identical over 9 bases. Germline loops: CDR1 SGHNT, CDR2 YYREEE (reference sequence). Trimming took 1 base from V and 6 from J; bases not matched to a gene: 3. CDR3 length equals 14 residues. This chain's CDR3 is CASSLPTGGDTQYF. CDR3 nucleotides: TGTGCCAGCAGCTTGCCTACAGGGGGCGATACGCAGTATTTT. The complete variable domain, with remaining parts taken from reference TRBV5-4 and TRBJ2-3, reads ETGVTQSPTHLIKTRGQQVTLRCSSQSGHNTVSWYQQALGQGPQFIFQYYREEENGRGNFPPRFSGLQFPNYSSELNVNALELDDSALYLCASSLPTGGDTQYFGPGTRLTVL.

The rearrangement links TRBV18 to TRBJ1-4, with 7 bases matching TRBD1. Germline loops: CDR1 KGHSH, CDR2 LQKENI. The CDR3 runs to 16 residues. Losses at the gene ends were 4 bases for V and 4 bases for J; bases not matched to a gene: 9. The CDR3 bases are TGTGCCAGCTCACTCGCGAGAGGGGGCGATAATGAAAAACTGTTTTTT. Protein: CASSLARGGDNEKLFF.

The chain recombines TRBV18 with TRBJ2-2; D possibly corresponds to TRBD2 (5 bases). V lost 2 bases to trimming and J lost 6 bases, with 7 bases between them. There are 13 residues in the CDR3. CDR1 and CDR2 (germline): KGHSH, LQKENI. This chain's CDR3 is CASSPAEAGELFF. The CDR3 DNA is TGTGCCAGCTCACCAGCGGAGGCCGGGGAGCTGTTTTTT.

The chain is built from TRBV9 and TRBJ2-1; D may be TRBD2 (6 bases). This CDR3 has 12 residues. Per germline, CDR1 SGDLS and CDR2 YYNGEE. Trimming removed 4 bases from V and 7 bases from J, with 9 bases in between. CDR3 amino acids: CASSTGGNEQFF. CDR3 nucleotides: TGTGCCAGCAGCACCGGAGGGAATGAGCAGTTCTTC.

This chain connects TRBV10-3 to TRBJ2-5; tentatively, D is TRBD2 (7 bases). Trimming cost V 6 bases and J 1 base, with 12 bases left between them. CDR1 and CDR2 (germline): ENHRY, SYGVKD. The CDR3 loop spans 14 amino acids. CDR3: CAIRGEGGQETQYF. The CDR3 nucleotides read TGTGCCATCAGGGGGGAGGGGGGCCAAGAGACCCAGTACTTC.

J is TRBJ1-5 and V is TRBV27; the match to TRBD1 covers 7 bases. This CDR3 spans 15 amino acids. The J segment lost 5 bases and the V segment lost 6 bases, leaving 10 bases of the junction unmatched. Germline loops: CDR1 MNHEY, CDR2 SMNVEV (reference sequence). In DNA form, the CDR3 reads TGTGCCAGCAGCCGAAACAGGGGCGCACATCAGCCCCAGCATTTT. Encoded protein: CASSRNRGAHQPQHF.

The rearrangement links TRBV12-3 or TRBV12-4 to TRBJ1-1; possibly TRBD1 for D (6 bases). Trimming pared 6 bases from V and 4 bases from J, leaving 12 bases between. CDR3 length: 13 residues. CDR3 sequence (DNA): TGTGCCAGCAGGGGAGAAGGGGGCACTGAAGCTTTCTTT. Protein product: CASRGEGGTEAFF.

The chain recombines TRBV7-9 with TRBJ1-5; D remains unclear. Between the trimmed V and J ends, which lost 3 bases and 6 bases, there was a span of 9 bases. The length of the CDR3 is 13 residues. In germline, CDR1 is SEHNR, CDR2 FQNEAQ (reference sequence). The CDR3 here is CASSLGGSQPQHF. In DNA form, the CDR3 reads TGTGCCAGCAGCTTGGGAGGGTCTCAGCCCCAGCATTTT.

The J gene is TRBJ1-6, the V gene TRBV7-2, with unresolved D. The V end lost 1 base, the J end lost 1 base, and 8 bases lay between the germline ends. CDR3 length equals 16 residues. Per germline, CDR1 SGHTA and CDR2 FQGNSA. In DNA, the CDR3 is TGTGCCAGCAGCTTAGTGCGGTTATCCTATAATTCACCCCTCCACTTT. It yields the protein CASSLVRLSYNSPLHF.

This clone was detected many times. This chain links TRBV7-2 with TRBJ2-5; 9 positions agree with TRBD2. Germline-derived CDR1 and CDR2 are SGHTA and FQGNSA. The CDR3 length is 17 residues. The trim removed 8 bases at V and 5 bases at J, leaving 18 bases unmatched. For the CDR3, the DNA is TGTGCCAGCGGGGCCCTGGCGCGGGGGGGTTTTCCGGAGACCCAGTACTTC. Protein product: CASGALARGGFPETQYF.

This clone was observed a single time. The rearrangement joins TRBV7-9 to TRBJ1-1; 9 nucleotides line up with TRBD1. Trimming cost V 7 bases and J 2 bases; bases outside gene matches: 14. CDR3 size: 17 residues. Germline V gene lookup returns CDR1 SEHNR and CDR2 FQNEAQ (reference sequence). CDR3 coding DNA: TGTGCCAGCACCACCGAGGGACAGGGTGCCTCAAACACTGAAGCTTTCTTT. This gives the protein CASTTEGQGASNTEAFF.

The chain carries TRBV5-1 and TRBJ2-7, with D possibly TRBD2 on 6 matching bases. Trimming removed 7 bases from V and 2 bases from J, with 13 bases in between. The CDR3 is made up of 13 amino acids. The germline V gene has CDR1 SGHRS and CDR2 YFSETQ. The DNA for the CDR3 is TGCGCCAGCGCCGGCGGGGCGGCCTACGAGCAGTACTTC. Its protein is CASAGGAAYEQYF.

This clone was found a few times. V gene TRBV6-5 combines with J gene TRBJ1-1, with 7 bases matching TRBD1. Trimming took 5 bases from V and 0 from J; bases not matched to a gene: 6. Germline CDR1 and CDR2: MNHEY and SVGAGI. The CDR3 runs to 15 residues. The CDR3 protein is CASSPQTGLNTEAFF. CDR3 bases: TGTGCCAGCAGTCCACAGACAGGGCTGAACACTGAAGCTTTCTTT.

This chain links TRBV10-3 with TRBJ1-3; 7 bases fit TRBD1. The trim removed 6 bases at V and 2 bases at J, leaving 4 bases unmatched. This CDR3 comprises 14 residues. CDR1 is ENHRY and CDR2 is SYGVKD in the germline V gene. The CDR3 coding sequence is TGTGCCATCAGCTCAACAGGGGCTGGAAACACCATATATTTT. This sequence encodes CAISSTGAGNTIYF.

V is TRBV18 and J is TRBJ1-5, with D hard to call. Trimming left V 2 bases short and J 5 bases short, with 13 bases between. The V gene's germline CDR1 is KGHSH and CDR2 LQKENI. This CDR3 comprises 15 residues. This chain's CDR3 is CASSPVSSGYQPQHF. DNA of the CDR3: TGTGCCAGCTCACCAGTTTCCTCCGGTTATCAGCCCCAGCATTTT.

The gene calls are TRBV7-6 and TRBJ2-1; unclear D gene. The CDR3 totals 19 residues. The V and J ends lost 0 bases and 0 bases respectively, with 18 bases between them. Germline V gene sequence: CDR1 SGHVS, CDR2 FNYEAQ. The CDR3 DNA follows: TGTGCCAGCAGCTTAGCGCAGCACGGGTCCTTCAGCTCCTACAATGAGCAGTTCTTC. Its translation is CASSLAQHGSFSSYNEQFF.

CDR3 DNA sequence: TGTGCCAGCAGCGACCAATCACGGGACAGAAAGCAGTTCTTC. It specifies CASSDQSRDRKQFF. The V and J genes are TRBV6-4 and TRBJ2-1; 7 bases map to TRBD1. This CDR3 is built from 14 residues. The trim removed 6 bases at V and 11 bases at J, leaving 13 bases unmatched. Looked up from germline, CDR1 is MRHNA and CDR2 is SNTAGT.

This clone appeared a few times. The J gene is TRBJ2-6, the V gene TRBV5-4; 8 nucleotides match TRBD2. V was pared by 4 bases and J by 12 bases, with 12 bases of the junction left unmatched. The CDR3 is 15 amino acids. Germline V CDR1 and CDR2: SGHNT, YYREEE (reference sequence). The CDR3 sequence: CASSPGRGGLTVLTF. The CDR3 nucleotides read TGTGCCAGCAGCCCCGGTCGCGGGGGGTTGACCGTCCTGACTTTC.

The chain recombines TRBV5-5 with TRBJ1-4; D gene ambiguous. This CDR3 has 15 amino acids. V lost 5 bases, J lost 2 bases, and 13 bases lay in between. Germline assignment: CDR1 SGHKS and CDR2 YYEKEE (reference sequence). CDR3 residues: CASSSLGATNEKLFF. The CDR3, as DNA: TGTGCCAGCAGTTCATTAGGAGCGACTAATGAAAAACTGTTTTTT.

The chain recombines TRBV4-2 with TRBJ1-2; TRBD1 might be the D (6 bases). The CDR3 is 14 amino acids. Between the trimmed V and J ends, which lost 0 bases and 4 bases, there was a span of 9 bases. Germline assignment: CDR1 LGHNA and CDR2 YNFKEQ. The CDR3 coding sequence is TGTGCCAGCAGCCAAGATGGCAGGGGCTATGGCTACACCTTC. It specifies CASSQDGRGYGYTF.

As DNA, the CDR3 is TGTGCCAGCAGTTACCCAGGGGGGAAAACTGAAGCTTTCTTT. It codes for CASSYPGGKTEAFF. V is TRBV6-5 and J is TRBJ1-1; 7 nucleotides line up with TRBD1. Germline-derived CDR1 and CDR2 are MNHEY and SVGAGI. Losses at the gene ends were 2 bases for V and 5 bases for J; bases not matched to a gene: 5. The CDR3 extends over 14 amino acids.